This is a list of T cell receptor beta chains from one sample in a study of blood T cell repertoires in COVID-19. Method: immunoSEQ multiplex PCR; TCRdb's copy keeps in-frame clones and lacks some. The table shows 150,000 to 200,000 clones, with around 89% occurring only once. Sequenced sample: peripheral blood. These receptors came from a man between 18 and 29 years old who had recovered from COVID-19. Both conserved end residues are part of each CDR3. A D gene is named only where the DNA matches it firmly. Clone size, where shown, is once, few, many, or a class for clones that have expanded.

v_call,j_call,d_call,clone_size,cdr3_aa,cdr3_nt
TRBV5-1,TRBJ2-2,-,-,CASTLETAAGELFF,TGCGCCAGCACCTTAGAGACCGCGGCCGGGGAGCTGTTTTTT
TRBV4-3,TRBJ2-7,-,-,CASSQYSDGFSYEQYF,TGCGCCAGCAGCCAATATAGCGACGGATTCTCCTACGAGCAGTACTTC
TRBV11-3,TRBJ1-2,-,few,CASSLDREGVAYGYTF,TGTGCCAGCAGCTTAGATCGGGAGGGGGTGGCCTATGGCTACACCTTC
TRBV6-6,TRBJ2-1,TRBD2,-,CASSYSLAGVYNEQFF,TGTGCCAGCAGTTACTCGCTAGCGGGAGTCTACAATGAGCAGTTCTTC
TRBV19,TRBJ2-7,TRBD2,-,CASSIRSGSIYEQYF,TGTGCCAGTAGTATCCGGAGCGGGAGTATCTACGAGCAGTACTTC
TRBV7-8,TRBJ1-3,-,few,CASSPKTTGAGNTIYF,TGTGCCAGCAGCCCGAAAACGACAGGAGCTGGAAACACCATATATTTT
TRBV6-5,TRBJ1-1,TRBD1,-,CASRPGQGLTEAFF,TGTGCCAGCAGGCCGGGACAGGGGTTGACTGAAGCTTTCTTT
TRBV20-1,TRBJ1-1,-,-,CSAPKSGEAFF,TGCAGTGCCCCTAAATCGGGGGAAGCTTTCTTT
TRBV28,TRBJ2-1,TRBD2,-,CASSRGLAGDEQFF,TGTGCCAGCTCCAGGGGACTAGCGGGAGATGAGCAGTTCTTC
TRBV28,TRBJ1-2,-,-,CASSPSGLGYTF,TGTGCCAGCAGTCCCTCAGGATTAGGCTACACCTTC
TRBV19,TRBJ2-6,-,-,CASSIAPRHPGANVLTF,TGTGCCAGTAGTATAGCCCCTCGACACCCTGGGGCCAACGTCCTGACTTTC
TRBV7-2,TRBJ2-1,-,-,CASSSWRAIYNEQFF,TGTGCCAGCAGCTCCTGGAGGGCCATCTACAATGAGCAGTTCTTC
TRBV7-2,TRBJ2-4,-,-,CASSLRVVAKNIQYF,TGTGCCAGCAGCTTACGGGTGGTAGCCAAAAACATTCAGTACTTC
TRBV12-3/TRBV12-4,TRBJ2-7,-,-,CASSLGGDEQYF,TGTGCCAGCAGTTTGGGCGGGGACGAGCAGTACTTC
TRBV3-1/TRBV3-2,TRBJ2-3,-,-,CASSLQGRKTDTQYF,TGTGCCAGCAGCCTACAGGGGAGGAAAACAGATACGCAGTATTTT
TRBV7-2,TRBJ2-7,-,-,CASSLGSPTRSGEQYF,TGTGCCAGCAGCTTAGGCTCCCCCACCCGGTCCGGGGAGCAGTACTTC
TRBV7-2,TRBJ2-5,TRBD2,-,CASSLGVSGVQETQYF,TGTGCCAGCAGCTTAGGGGTTAGCGGGGTACAAGAGACCCAGTACTTC
TRBV7-9,TRBJ2-7,TRBD1,-,CASSLDISGDRALYEQYF,TGTGCCAGCAGCTTAGATATAAGCGGGGACAGGGCCCTCTACGAGCAGTACTTC
TRBV4-3,TRBJ1-2,-,-,CASSQGTGMGYGYTF,TGCGCCAGCAGCCAAGGCACGGGGATGGGGTATGGCTACACCTTC
TRBV20-1,TRBJ2-7,-,-,CSARPPLEQYF,TGCAGTGCGCGCCCCCCACTCGAGCAGTACTTC
TRBV28,TRBJ2-3,TRBD2,-,CASSSRAGSGTDTQYF,TGTGCCAGCAGTTCCAGAGCGGGGTCTGGCACAGATACGCAGTATTTT
TRBV11-2,TRBJ2-2,-,-,CASSFRGTGELFF,TGTGCCAGCAGCTTCCGGGGTACCGGGGAGCTGTTTTTT
TRBV30,TRBJ1-4,TRBD1,-,CAWSGDRGLEEKLFF,TGTGCCTGGAGTGGGGACAGGGGGCTTGAAGAAAAACTGTTTTTT
TRBV7-8,TRBJ2-7,-,-,CASSPIAGVFSYEQYF,TGTGCCAGCAGTCCAATCGCAGGGGTTTTCTCCTACGAGCAGTACTTC
TRBV7-3,TRBJ2-7,-,-,CASSFGPPGEQYF,TGTGCCAGCAGCTTCGGACCTCCGGGGGAGCAGTACTTC
TRBV18,TRBJ1-2,-,-,CASSPGQTGYTF,TGTGCCAGCTCACCGGGGCAGACTGGCTACACCTTC
TRBV5-6,TRBJ2-5,-,-,CASSFSETQYF,TGTGCCAGCAGCTTCAGTGAGACCCAGTACTTC
TRBV24-1,TRBJ2-3,TRBD2,-,CATSDGTGSGRGDTQYF,TGTGCCACCAGTGACGGAACCGGGAGCGGGAGGGGGGATACGCAGTATTTT
TRBV6-5,TRBJ1-1,-,-,CASSYLGVTEAFF,TGTGCCAGCAGTTACCTGGGAGTCACTGAAGCTTTCTTT
TRBV6-6,TRBJ2-5,-,-,CASSYGLLQETQYF,TGTGCCAGCAGTTATGGGCTCCTCCAGGAGACCCAGTACTTC
TRBV11-2,TRBJ1-1,-,-,CASSLPRGGVNTEAFF,TGTGCCAGCAGCTTACCCAGGGGTGGGGTGAACACTGAAGCTTTCTTT
TRBV5-1,TRBJ1-5,-,few,CASSLEGGNQPQHF,TGCGCCAGCAGCTTGGAAGGGGGCAATCAGCCCCAGCATTTT
TRBV5-1,TRBJ1-4,TRBD1,-,CASSPGQGGEKLFF,TGCGCCAGCAGCCCGGGACAGGGTGGGGAAAAACTGTTTTTT
TRBV5-1,TRBJ1-2,TRBD1,-,CASSLGGTADYGYTF,TGCGCCAGCAGCTTGGGAGGGACAGCAGACTATGGCTACACCTTC
TRBV7-2,TRBJ1-2,-,-,CASSFSLLSPGDYGYTF,TGTGCCAGCAGCTTTTCCCTTCTTAGTCCAGGGGACTATGGCTACACCTTC
TRBV6-5,TRBJ2-7,TRBD2,-,CASSYALADFYEQYF,TGTGCCAGCAGTTACGCACTAGCGGACTTCTACGAGCAGTACTTC
TRBV6-2/TRBV6-3,TRBJ2-1,TRBD2,few,CASSYGTSSTKQFF,TGTGCCAGCAGTTACGGGACTAGCTCCACCAAGCAGTTCTTC
TRBV29-1,TRBJ2-7,-,-,CSARGGDSYEQYF,TGCAGCGCCCGGGGGGGGGACAGCTACGAGCAGTACTTC
TRBV5-5,TRBJ2-7,TRBD2,-,CASSSIAGEGYEQYF,TGTGCCAGCAGCTCTATAGCGGGAGAGGGGTACGAGCAGTACTTC
TRBV19,TRBJ2-1,-,-,CASSASSYNEQFF,TGTGCCAGTAGTGCGAGCTCCTACAATGAGCAGTTCTTC
TRBV9,TRBJ2-3,TRBD2,-,CASSVESLAGVTDTQYF,TGTGCCAGCAGCGTAGAGTCCCTAGCGGGGGTCACAGATACGCAGTATTTT
TRBV27,TRBJ2-3,-,-,CASSLRAGDTQYF,TGTGCCAGCAGTTTACGGGCGGGGGATACGCAGTATTTT
TRBV7-2,TRBJ2-2,TRBD2,-,CASSLTTSGGGGELFF,TGTGCCAGCAGCCTCACGACTAGCGGCGGGGGCGGGGAGCTGTTTTTT
TRBV29-1,TRBJ2-3,TRBD1,-,CSDGQGIGTDTQYF,TGCAGCGATGGACAGGGAATTGGCACAGATACGCAGTATTTT
TRBV6-6,TRBJ2-5,TRBD1,once,CASSPVGTAYQETQYF,TGTGCCAGCAGTCCCGTCGGGACAGCGTACCAAGAGACCCAGTACTTC
TRBV6-6,TRBJ1-5,TRBD1,-,CASSPDRDQPQHF,TGTGCCAGCAGTCCGGACAGGGACCAGCCCCAGCATTTT
TRBV5-4,TRBJ1-3,-,-,CASSLDFSQNTIYF,TGTGCCAGCAGCTTAGACTTCTCCCAAAACACCATATATTTT
TRBV6-6,TRBJ1-2,TRBD1,-,CASSPPGQGASDYGYTF,TGTGCCAGCAGTCCTCCGGGACAGGGGGCCTCGGACTATGGCTACACCTTC
TRBV10-3,TRBJ1-2,-,-,CATLGFSDGYTF,TGTGCCACCCTAGGTTTCTCGGATGGCTACACCTTC
TRBV9,TRBJ2-1,-,-,CASSVEGVEQFF,TGTGCCAGCAGCGTAGAGGGGGTGGAGCAGTTCTTC
TRBV6-2/TRBV6-3,TRBJ1-2,TRBD1,once,CASSQTTGLSGGYTF,TGTGCCAGCAGTCAAACGACAGGGTTGTCGGGTGGCTACACCTTC
TRBV3-1/TRBV3-2,TRBJ1-5,-,-,CASSQGSASNQPQHF,TGTGCCAGCAGCCAAGGATCCGCGAGCAATCAGCCCCAGCATTTT
TRBV9,TRBJ2-1,TRBD2,-,CASSVSLAGVDNEQFF,TGTGCCAGCAGCGTATCCCTAGCGGGAGTGGACAATGAGCAGTTCTTC
TRBV13,TRBJ2-7,-,-,CASTPPGFGYEQYF,TGTGCCAGCACCCCCCCAGGGTTCGGGTACGAGCAGTACTTC
TRBV18,TRBJ1-6,TRBD1,-,CASSRQGAGNSPLHF,TGTGCCAGCTCAAGACAGGGTGCTGGTAATTCACCCCTCCACTTT
TRBV6-2/TRBV6-3,TRBJ2-2,TRBD2,-,CASRPSGRPGELFF,TGTGCCAGCAGGCCTAGCGGGAGACCTGGGGAGCTGTTTTTT
TRBV12-3/TRBV12-4,TRBJ2-7,-,-,CASSRDYEQYF,TGTGCCAGCAGTCGAGACTACGAGCAGTACTTC
TRBV5-5,TRBJ2-7,-,-,CASSPAYEQYF,TGTGCCAGCAGCCCCGCCTACGAGCAGTACTTC
TRBV19,TRBJ2-6,TRBD1,-,CASGLDRAPGANVLTF,TGTGCCAGTGGTCTAGACAGGGCTCCTGGGGCCAACGTCCTGACTTTC
TRBV13,TRBJ2-3,TRBD2,-,CASSGSGTSGRAGSDTQYF,TGTGCCAGCAGCGGGTCCGGGACTAGCGGGAGGGCCGGTTCAGATACGCAGTATTTT